These 3 T cell receptor beta chains originate from one sample sequenced in a study of molecular identifiers for immune sequencing clone quantification. From the PCR reads, TCRdb called clonotypes with MiXCR, one entry per CDR3 protein. The table lists roughly 55,000 distinct CDR3 sequences, 36% of them singletons. Input material: naive CD8+ T cells from blood, with Jurkat cell RNA spiked in. Regarding subset: FACS-sorted CD8+CD4-CCR7+CD45RA+ naive T cells. The source is a human donor in good health. Some libraries in this study had Jurkat cell RNA spiked in.

This clonotype has just one count. One end of the junction does not line up with germline, which may come from a read error. CDR3 sequence reads: CASSHSGTTNYGYTF. In nucleotides, the CDR3 is TGTGCCAGCAGTCACTCAGGGACAACTAACTATGGCTACACCTTC. The gene calls are TRBV6-5 and TRBJ1-2; D might be TRBD1 (6 bases). Germline loops: CDR1 MNHEY, CDR2 SVGAGI. The CDR3 loop spans 15 amino acids.

This clonotype has more than one count but fewer than ten. The rearrangement joins TRBV7-8 to TRBJ2-7; a weak D match, TRBD1 (8 bases). The CDR3 contains 15 residues. V was shortened by 0 bases and J by 4 bases, with 13 bases between the two germline ends. The germline CDR1 and CDR2 sequences are SGHVS and FQNEAQ. The CDR3 sequence: CASSLAYRGGYEQYF. CDR3 coding DNA: TGTGCCAGCAGCTTAGCATACAGGGGGGGATACGAGCAGTACTTC.

As regards this clonotype: A single base separates this from a much larger clone, so it may be a read error. The chain joins TRBV29-1 to TRBJ2-3, with 13 bases lining up with TRBD2. CDR1 is SQVTM and CDR2 is ANQGSEA in the germline V gene. Germline trimming cut 8 bases from V and 2 bases from J; bases unmatched to any gene: 13. This CDR3 spans 17 amino acids. The CDR3, as DNA: TGCAGCCTTGGACTAGCGGGAGATCGACTCGTCACAGATACGCAGTATTTT. It yields the protein CSLGLAGDRLVTDTQYF.